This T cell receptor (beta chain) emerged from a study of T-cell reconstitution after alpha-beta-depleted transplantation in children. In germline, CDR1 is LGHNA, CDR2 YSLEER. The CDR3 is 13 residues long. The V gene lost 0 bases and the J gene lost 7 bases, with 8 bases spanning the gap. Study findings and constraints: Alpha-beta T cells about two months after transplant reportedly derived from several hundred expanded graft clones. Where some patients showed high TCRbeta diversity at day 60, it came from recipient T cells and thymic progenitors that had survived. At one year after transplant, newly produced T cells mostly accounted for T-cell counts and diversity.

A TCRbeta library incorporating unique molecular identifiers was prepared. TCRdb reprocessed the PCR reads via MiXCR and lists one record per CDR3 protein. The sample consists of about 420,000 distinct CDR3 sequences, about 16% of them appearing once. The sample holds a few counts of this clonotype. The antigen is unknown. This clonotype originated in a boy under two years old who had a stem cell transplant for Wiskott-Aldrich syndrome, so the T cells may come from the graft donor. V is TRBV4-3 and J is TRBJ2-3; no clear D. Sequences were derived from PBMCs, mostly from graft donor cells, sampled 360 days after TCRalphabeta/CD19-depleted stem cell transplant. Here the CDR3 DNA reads TGCGCCAGCAGCCAAGATCTTCTCTATACGCAGTATTTT. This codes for CASSQDLLYTQYF.